The present T cell receptor beta chain was sequenced within a study of CXCR3-negative and CXCR3-positive naive CD8 T cells. General observations from the study: Each naive subset displayed comparably high diversity, whereas memory CD8+ cells displayed much lower diversity. CXCR3-positive naive cells had more hydrophobic TRB CDR3s than CXCR3-negative naive cells. Comparison of naive subsets found surface CD5 to be comparable, and TCR strength was inferred on the basis of TRB CDR3 properties.

Naive CD8+ T cells showed a CD45RO-CCR7+CD27+CD95- phenotype. UMI-tagged TRB cDNA libraries were built via 5' RACE. One entry per CDR3 protein, without DNA, is what TCRdb gives after re-calling the 5' RACE reads. In all, the sample yields 150,000 or so distinct CDR3 sequences. On this clonotype: Its specificity is unknown.

The CDR3 consists of 16 residues. The clonotype originates from a human donor in good health. Some clones in this sample may be carry-over from other donors' samples. The sequenced sample was naive CXCR3+ CD8+ T cells from blood. Subset meaning: CD45RO-CCR7+CD27+CD95- naive CD8+ T cells expressing CXCR3 (TNR3+). The chain recombines TRBV12-3 or TRBV12-4 with TRBJ2-2; TCRdb's D call, TRBD1, is unchecked because there is no DNA. CDR3: CASSWDITINTGELFF.